This T cell receptor beta chain appears in the sequencing data of a study of control samples from healthy donors and cancer patients. Method: immunoSEQ multiplex PCR; TCRdb's copy keeps in-frame clones and lacks some. The table records tens of thousands of clones, over 90% of them present only once. Germline V gene data show CDR1 as LNHDA and CDR2 as SQIVND (reference sequence). The CDR3 contains 13 residues. V was clipped by 4 bases and J by 4 bases, with 8 bases between them. This chain joins TRBV19 and TRBJ1-5; D unclear. The specimen sequenced was blood. This TCR was sampled from a woman between 18 and 29 years old in good health. The CDR3 spells CASSNQKNQPQHF. The CDR3 region has the DNA TGTGCCAGTAGTAATCAGAAAAATCAGCCCCAGCATTTT.